The 28 T cell receptor beta chains below come from one sample, sequenced in a study of CD8 T cells in ankylosing spondylitis. A single record per CDR3 protein comes from TCRdb applying MiXCR to the 5' RACE reads. The sample yields 200,000 or so distinct CDR3 sequences, 15% to 20% seen once. The sequenced material came from blood, either unsorted or a sorted T cell fraction (not recorded which). These receptors were taken from a male donor aged 10-30 years with ankylosing spondylitis or in good health (not recorded which).

This clonotype has ten or more counts. V gene TRBV2 combines with J gene TRBJ1-2, with a weak D call TRBD1 (6 bases). The CDR3 runs to 16 residues. Trimming left V 8 bases short and J 4 bases short, with 23 bases between. Germline CDR1 SNHLY, CDR2 FYNNEI. The CDR3 region has the DNA TGTGCCAGCCGTGGTCGAAACAGGGTCCATGGCTATGGCTACACCTTC. Amino acid sequence: CASRGRNRVHGYGYTF.

The rearrangement joins TRBV11-2 to TRBJ2-1, with 8 nucleotides matching TRBD2. The CDR3 covers 20 residues. Germline CDR1 reads SGHAT; CDR2 reads FQNNGV. J gave up 0 bases and V 3 bases, and 16 bases lay outside the gene matches. The CDR3, as DNA: TGTGCCAGCAGCTTTCGGGTCAGTCACGGCGGGAGGAGCTCCTACAATGAGCAGTTCTTC. Amino acid sequence: CASSFRVSHGGRSSYNEQFF.

This clonotype came up many times. The chain carries TRBV7-8 and TRBJ2-3; D uncertain. Germline V lookup: CDR1 SGHVS, CDR2 FQNEAQ. The ends were cut back, 5 bases at V and 7 bases at J, with 10 bases in the middle. The length of the CDR3 is 12 residues. CDR3 in amino acids: CASSLKGYTQYF. In DNA, the CDR3 is TGTGCCAGCAGCCTCAAGGGTTATACGCAGTATTTT.

Ten or more counts support this clonotype. This chain uses TRBV5-1 with TRBJ2-1, with 9 bases matching TRBD1. Germline lookup yields CDR1 SGHRS and CDR2 YFSETQ. This CDR3 comprises 15 residues. V was clipped by 4 bases and J by 3 bases; unmatched bases: 5. The CDR3: CASSQTGGNYNEQFF. The CDR3 DNA reads TGCGCCAGCAGCCAAACAGGGGGCAACTACAATGAGCAGTTCTTC.

This clonotype was seen ten or more times. CDR3 region: CASSLGDREFYGYTF. In nucleotides, the CDR3 is TGCGCCAGCAGCTTGGGGGACAGGGAATTCTATGGCTACACCTTC. The chain recombines TRBV5-1 with TRBJ1-2, with 9 nucleotides matching TRBD1. V lost 0 bases, J lost 4 bases, and 4 bases stayed unmatched. This CDR3 comprises 15 residues. From germline, CDR1 is SGHRS and CDR2 YFSETQ.

This clonotype is labeled medium-sized (0.01 to 0.1%). The chain employs TRBV12-3 or TRBV12-4 and TRBJ1-5, with 7 bases fitting TRBD1. V gave up 5 bases and J gave up 1 base; unmatched junction bases: 11. The CDR3 is 17 amino acids. The CDR3 DNA follows: TGTGCCAGCAGTCAAAACAGGGGAAGGGCGAGCAATCAGCCCCAGCATTTT. Translating it yields CASSQNRGRASNQPQHF.

Ten or more counts support this clonotype. The rearrangement uses TRBV5-1 and TRBJ2-7; D call uncertain. Germline-derived CDR1 and CDR2 are SGHRS and YFSETQ. The germline V and J ends were trimmed by 4 bases and 3 bases, with 11 bases remaining between them. This CDR3 is built from 13 residues. The CDR3 DNA is TGCGCCAGCAGCCCCGATAATAACTACGAGCAGTACTTC. Translation gives CASSPDNNYEQYF.

This clonotype was counted ten times or more. The J gene is TRBJ2-4, the V gene TRBV29-1, with D uncertain. This CDR3 is 13 amino acids long. Germline CDR1 is SQVTM and CDR2 is ANQGSEA. V lost 5 bases and J 4 bases, leaving 12 bases between the germline ends. CDR3 coding DNA: TGCAGCGTTTCGGGCGGAGTAAAAAACATTCAGTACTTC. It is translated as CSVSGGVKNIQYF.

The chain combines TRBV20-1 with TRBJ2-3, with unresolved D. The germline gives CDR1 DFQATT, CDR2 SNEGSKA (reference sequence). Trimming removed 3 bases at V and 4 bases at J, with 14 bases between. CDR3 length equals 14 residues. CDR3 loop: CSASLYAQSDTQYF. The CDR3 region has the DNA TGCAGTGCTAGCCTTTATGCCCAATCAGATACGCAGTATTTT.

This clonotype was observed many times. The chain links TRBV12-3 or TRBV12-4 to TRBJ2-1; TRBD2 matches 13 bases. Trimming took 7 bases from V and 6 from J; bases not matched to a gene: 6. This CDR3 has 15 residues. The CDR3 DNA sequence: TGTGCCAGCACCCATACTAGCGGGAGGGCCAATGAGCAGTTCTTC. This codes for CASTHTSGRANEQFF.

The chain links TRBV20-1 to TRBJ2-1; 11 bases are a match to TRBD2. This CDR3 region has 15 residues. Germline CDR1 and CDR2: DFQATT and SNEGSKA (reference sequence). V shed 4 bases, J shed 0 bases, and the junction held 2 bases outside the gene matches. This CDR3 reads CSATLAGGSYNEQFF. The CDR3 DNA sequence: TGCAGTGCTACGCTAGCGGGAGGCTCCTACAATGAGCAGTTCTTC.

Many counts were recorded for this clonotype. The rearrangement uses TRBV21-1 and TRBJ2-7; the table names TRBD1, a call not compared with the DNA. TRBV21-1 is assigned pseudogene status. This CDR3 is 14 amino acids long. CDR3 DNA: TGTGCCAGCAGCTTCAGGACACCTTCCTACGAGCAGTACTTC. This encodes CASSFRTPSYEQYF.

This clonotype was recorded many times. This sequence joins TRBV5-5 and TRBJ2-4, with 10 bases that match TRBD1. CDR1 and CDR2 from the germline V gene are SGHKS and YYEKEE (reference sequence). The CDR3 extends over 14 amino acids. Trimming removed 4 bases from V and 9 bases from J; junction bases left unmatched: 7. Here the CDR3 DNA reads TGTGCCAGCAGCACGGGACAGGGGCTCGGCATTCAGTACTTC. This translates into CASSTGQGLGIQYF.

This clonotype was detected a few times. The chain couples TRBV11-3 to TRBJ1-6; D not resolved. The V gene lost 3 bases and the J gene lost 7 bases, with 10 bases spanning the gap. The CDR3 length is 14 residues. CDR1 is SGHNT and CDR2 is YENEEA in the germline V gene. The CDR3 protein is CASSFAGWNSPLHF. The CDR3 DNA reads TGTGCCAGCAGCTTTGCGGGGTGGAATTCACCCCTCCACTTT.

This chain's CDR3 is CATSRDGTGGYNEQFF. The CDR3 nucleotides are TGTGCCACCAGCAGAGATGGGACAGGGGGGTACAATGAGCAGTTCTTC. This chain joins TRBV15 and TRBJ2-1; 11 nucleotides line up with TRBD1. The trim removed 0 bases at V and 4 bases at J, leaving 2 bases unmatched. The CDR3 contains 16 residues. Germline V gene sequence: CDR1 LNHNV, CDR2 YYDKDF (reference sequence).

This clonotype has ten or more counts. The rearrangement joins TRBV5-4 to TRBJ2-1; 11 bases match TRBD2. Germline CDR1 is SGHNT and CDR2 is YYREEE (reference sequence). With 5 bases clipped from V and 0 bases from J, the junction kept 10 bases outside the gene matches. CDR3 length: 18 amino acids. The chain's CDR3 is CASSSGTSGRGSYNEQFF. As DNA, the CDR3 is TGTGCCAGCAGTTCCGGGACTAGCGGTCGAGGCTCCTACAATGAGCAGTTCTTC. The full variable domain, completed using reference TRBV5-4 and TRBJ2-1, is ETGVTQSPTHLIKTRGQQVTLRCSSQSGHNTVSWYQQALGQGPQFIFQYYREEENGRGNFPPRFSGLQFPNYSSELNVNALELDDSALYLCASSSGTSGRGSYNEQFFGPGTRLTVL.

This clonotype has more than one count but fewer than ten. This chain joins TRBV11-3 and TRBJ2-3; D call uncertain. The V end was cut by 3 bases, the J end by 4 bases, with 8 bases between. The CDR3 covers 13 residues. CDR1 and CDR2 from the germline V gene are SGHNT and YENEEA. CDR3 nucleotide sequence: TGTGCCAGCAGCTTGACTTACCCAGATACGCAGTATTTT. Translated: CASSLTYPDTQYF.

This clonotype was observed many times. This chain uses TRBV24-1 with TRBJ2-5; 10 bases agree with TRBD2. V trimming: 4 bases; J trimming: 2 bases; junction bases outside the gene matches: 9. Germline CDR1 is KGHDR and CDR2 is SFDVKD. CDR3 size: 17 residues. CDR3 sequence: CATSEAIGTSDQETQYF. The CDR3 DNA reads TGTGCCACCAGTGAAGCAATCGGGACTAGCGATCAAGAGACCCAGTACTTC.

This clonotype was seen at least ten times. The chain uses TRBV5-1 and TRBJ2-5; D might be TRBD1 (6 bases). The germline V and J ends were trimmed by 4 bases and 5 bases, with 12 bases remaining between them. This CDR3 region has 13 residues. Germline V lookup: CDR1 SGHRS, CDR2 YFSETQ. The CDR3 coding sequence is TGCGCCAGCAGCCCCCAGGGGTACGAGACCCAGTACTTC. Protein product: CASSPQGYETQYF.

Ten or more counts support this clonotype. V is TRBV29-1 and J is TRBJ2-1, with a tentative D call TRBD2 (5 bases). The V end was cut by 1 base, the J end by 7 bases, with 8 bases between. This CDR3 region has 12 residues. Germline lookup yields CDR1 SQVTM and CDR2 ANQGSEA. CDR3 amino acids: CSVEGRVNEQFF. CDR3 coding DNA: TGCAGCGTTGAAGGGCGGGTAAATGAGCAGTTCTTC.

This clonotype has ten or more counts. J is TRBJ2-7 and V is TRBV10-3, with D possibly matching TRBD2 (5 bases). Trimming pared 9 bases from V and 7 bases from J, leaving 16 bases between. Germline loops: CDR1 ENHRY, CDR2 SYGVKD. The CDR3 consists of 12 residues. Written as DNA, the CDR3 is TGTGCCATGGGCCCAGTAGCGCGGGAGCAGTACTTC. This gives the protein CAMGPVAREQYF.

This clonotype showed up many times. The J gene is TRBJ2-3, the V gene TRBV20-1; TRBD2 matches 16 bases. The CDR3 length is 18 residues. Germline values: CDR1 DFQATT, CDR2 SNEGSKA (reference sequence). After removal of 3 bases from V and 3 bases from J, the junction contained 9 bases not matched to a gene. The CDR3, as DNA: TGCAGTGCTAGCCCCGGGACTAGCGGGAGGGCCCCGACAGATACGCAGTATTTT. Its protein is CSASPGTSGRAPTDTQYF.

V is TRBV10-3 and J is TRBJ1-1, with 7 bases lining up with TRBD1. Germline CDR1 and CDR2: ENHRY and SYGVKD. V dropped 6 bases and J dropped 0; count of bases not matched to a gene: 4. The CDR3 length is 14 residues. For the CDR3, the DNA is TGTGCCATCAGCCTTGACAGGGTGAACACTGAAGCTTTCTTT. This encodes CAISLDRVNTEAFF.

In this sample, this clonotype turned up once. The chain joins TRBV7-2 to TRBJ2-7; 9 bases are shared with TRBD1. V was clipped by 1 base and J by 0 bases; unmatched bases: 1. Germline CDR1 is SGHTA and CDR2 is FQGNSA. CDR3 size: 15 residues. The chain's CDR3 is CASSLDRGHSYEQYV. CDR3 sequence (DNA): TGTGCCAGCAGCTTAGACAGGGGGCACTCCTACGAGCAGTACGTC.

The rearrangement joins TRBV5-1 to TRBJ2-3, with 7 bases identical to TRBD1. The germline CDR1 and CDR2 sequences are SGHRS and YFSETQ. CDR3 length equals 15 residues. The junction had 7 bases not matched to a gene; V was cut back by 4 bases and J by 2 bases. The CDR3 region is CASSLQGPPTDTQYF. In DNA, the CDR3 is TGCGCCAGCAGCCTACAGGGGCCACCCACAGATACGCAGTATTTT.

The sample holds many counts of this clonotype. The J gene is TRBJ1-3, the V gene TRBV12-3 or TRBV12-4; no firm D call. Trimming removed 6 bases from V and 4 bases from J, with 10 bases in between. The CDR3 extends over 13 amino acids. The CDR3 DNA follows: TGTGCCAGCAGCCCCTCTTCCGGAAACACCATATATTTT. It specifies CASSPSSGNTIYF.

The sample holds many counts of this clonotype. This rearrangement joins TRBV24-1 to TRBJ2-1; D is possibly TRBD1 (5 bases). Trimming left V 6 bases short and J 9 bases short, with 17 bases between. Germline V lookup: CDR1 KGHDR, CDR2 SFDVKD. The CDR3 has 14 residues. The CDR3 bases are TGTGCCACCAGTTGGCAGGGTTCCTTGGGTGAGCAGTTCTTC. It specifies CATSWQGSLGEQFF.

V is TRBV20-1 and J is TRBJ2-7, with unresolved D. V lost 6 bases, J lost 4 bases, and 13 bases lay in between. Germline V CDR1 and CDR2: DFQATT, SNEGSKA (reference sequence). The CDR3 runs to 12 residues. CDR3 DNA sequence: TGCAGTGCCAGCCCACACGGGTACGAGCAGTACTTC. Translating it yields CSASPHGYEQYF.